Shown below are 26 T cell receptor beta chains from a single sample sequenced in a study of T cell responses to AZD1222 COVID-19 vaccine (dated by TCRdb to the early 2020s). The library came from the immunoSEQ multiplex PCR assay. In TCRdb, the immuneACCESS table is reduced to in-frame sequences with V and J assigned. These tables do not hold every clone; where another copy was compared, an unresolved V gene accounts for under half, and the others remain unexplained. The table for this sample lists about 120,000 clones; about nine tenths of them were counted only once. The top ten hold about 4.5% of the sample. The time point label for this specimen denotes: baseline before first vaccination. Read against the paper, the sample's treatment or condition label means: meningococcal conjugate vaccine given as trial control. This material consisted of peripheral blood, taken on day 0 of MenACWY control vaccination. Receptor source: an adult in good health.

This clone was detected once. The chain employs TRBV6-1 and TRBJ2-7, with D perhaps given as TRBD1 or TRBD2 (6 bases each). V was clipped by 4 bases and J by 5 bases, with 21 bases between them. CDR3 length: 16 amino acids. From germline, CDR1 is MNHNS and CDR2 SASEGT. CDR3 region: CASSGRVGGLSDEQYV. CDR3 DNA: TGTGCCAGCAGTGGACGTGTCGGGGGCCTTTCGGACGAGCAGTACGTC.

V is TRBV5-3 and J is TRBJ1-4; TRBD1 agrees at 11 bases. TRBV5-3 is flagged as an ORF with uncertain function. The CDR3 is 17 amino acids. Trimming removed 4 bases from V and 1 base from J; junction bases left unmatched: 6. The DNA of the CDR3 is TGTGCCAGAAGCCCTCGGACAGGGGGCGGAACTAATGAAAAACTGTTTTTT. This gives the protein CARSPRTGGGTNEKLFF.

This rearrangement joins TRBV20-1 to TRBJ1-2, with 7 bases matching TRBD1. The CDR3 is made up of 11 amino acids. V lost 5 bases, J lost 4 bases, and 1 base stayed unmatched. The V gene's germline CDR1 is DFQATT and CDR2 SNEGSKA (reference sequence). This CDR3 reads CSAGTVYGYTF. DNA for the CDR3: TGCAGTGCTGGGACAGTCTATGGCTACACCTTC.

The J gene is TRBJ1-1, the V gene TRBV18, with 10 bases that match TRBD1. The V and J ends lost 5 bases and 6 bases, in that order; junction bases with no gene match: 6. The CDR3 totals 14 residues. Germline V gene lookup returns CDR1 KGHSH and CDR2 LQKENI. This chain's CDR3 is CASSADRGRAEAFF. CDR3 bases: TGTGCCAGCTCAGCGGACAGGGGGAGGGCTGAAGCTTTCTTT.

V is TRBV14 and J is TRBJ2-3, with TRBD2 as a possible D gene (5 bases). The CDR3 extends over 16 amino acids. Germline V gives CDR1 SGHDN, CDR2 FVKESK. V gave up 3 bases and J gave up 2 bases, with 15 bases separating them. For the CDR3, the DNA is TGTGCCAGCAGCCAGAGGGTCTGGGGAGACACAGATACGCAGTATTTT. Translated, it gives CASSQRVWGDTDTQYF.

This clone has a single count. This sequence joins TRBV21-1 and TRBJ2-7; no check of the table's D call, TRBD2, against the DNA was made. TRBV21-1 is a pseudogene locus. The CDR3 length is 14 residues. CDR3 sequence reads: CASSRLAGPYEQYV. The CDR3 DNA reads as TGTGCCAGCAGCAGACTAGCGGGGCCCTACGAGCAGTACGTC.

V usage is TRBV5-1 and J usage is TRBJ1-1, with D possibly TRBD1 on 5 matching bases. V dropped 4 bases and J dropped 5 bases, with 15 bases sitting between them. This CDR3 is built from 14 residues. Looked up from germline, CDR1 is SGHRS and CDR2 is YFSETQ. The CDR3 loop reads CASSPVGGGTEAFF. DNA for the CDR3: TGCGCCAGCAGCCCGGTGGGGGGTGGAACTGAAGCTTTCTTT.

V is TRBV6-2 or TRBV6-3 and J is TRBJ2-3; perhaps TRBD1 as D (6 bases). The CDR3 consists of 18 residues. Germline V gene data show CDR1 as MNHEY and CDR2 as SVGEGT. Deletions cut 2 bases from V and 2 bases from J, with 20 bases between. CDR3: CASSYPNQDRFATDTQYF. Here the CDR3 DNA reads TGTGCCAGCAGTTACCCGAACCAAGACAGGTTCGCCACAGATACGCAGTATTTT.

This chain joins TRBV7-9 and TRBJ1-4; the match to TRBD1 covers 9 bases. The CDR3 has 14 residues. Germline V gives CDR1 SEHNR, CDR2 FQNEAQ (reference sequence). V gave up 4 bases and J gave up 8 bases; unmatched junction bases: 5. CDR3 DNA sequence: TGTGCCAGCAGCTCCGGGACAGGGTCCGAAAAACTGTTTTTT. The encoded protein is CASSSGTGSEKLFF. The whole variable domain, remainder taken from reference TRBV7-9 and TRBJ1-4, is DTGVSQNPRHKITKRGQNVTFRCDPISEHNRLYWYRQTLGQGPEFLTYFQNEAQLEKSRLLSDRFSAERPKGSFSTLEIQRTEQGDSAMYLCASSSGTGSEKLFFGSGTQLSVL.

This rearrangement joins TRBV5-1 to TRBJ1-4; 8 nucleotides line up with TRBD1. This CDR3 spans 15 amino acids. J was trimmed by 6 bases and V by 4 bases; bases with no gene match: 8. In germline, CDR1 is SGHRS, CDR2 YFSETQ. CDR3 loop: CASSVTGGDDEKLFF. Here the CDR3 DNA reads TGCGCCAGCAGCGTAACAGGGGGAGATGATGAAAAACTGTTTTTT.

V and J are TRBV4-3 and TRBJ1-6; D not certain. Trimming removed 3 bases from V and 4 bases from J, with 13 bases in between. Germline V gene lookup returns CDR1 LGHNA and CDR2 YSLEER. This CDR3 is built from 16 residues. CDR3 nucleotides: TGCGCCAGCAGCCAGGGCGACACAAAGTATAATTCACCCCTCCACTTT. Translated: CASSQGDTKYNSPLHF.

The chain uses TRBV15 and TRBJ2-5, with 10 bases fitting TRBD2. This CDR3 region has 16 residues. V trimming: 5 bases; J trimming: 3 bases; junction bases outside the gene matches: 9. Germline values: CDR1 LNHNV, CDR2 YYDKDF (reference sequence). The CDR3 sequence: CATSPRGAGGKETQYF. The CDR3 nucleotides are TGTGCCACCAGCCCGCGGGGAGCGGGAGGGAAAGAGACCCAGTACTTC.

The chain couples TRBV5-1 to TRBJ2-5, with a weak D call TRBD2 (5 bases). The CDR3 has 17 residues. V was trimmed by 1 base and J by 0 bases, leaving 16 bases between them. Germline values: CDR1 SGHRS, CDR2 YFSETQ. The CDR3: CASSLNLRASYQETQYF. The CDR3 DNA reads TGCGCCAGCAGCTTGAATTTGCGGGCCTCGTACCAAGAGACCCAGTACTTC.

DNA for the CDR3: TGTGCCACAGGGAATAGGGGGGCCAAAGATACGCAGTATTTT. Translation: CATGNRGAKDTQYF. The chain carries TRBV24-1 and TRBJ2-3; D possibly uses TRBD1 or TRBD2 (6 bases each). Between the trimmed V and J ends, which lost 10 bases and 5 bases, there was a span of 18 bases. The germline V gene encodes CDR1 KGHDR and CDR2 SFDVKD. The CDR3 is made up of 14 amino acids.

The chain recombines TRBV28 with TRBJ1-6; TRBD1 is a possible D gene (6 bases). The CDR3 contains 16 residues. V gave up 1 base and J gave up 7 bases, with 14 bases separating them. Germline V gene lookup returns CDR1 MDHEN and CDR2 SYDVKM. The CDR3 is CASSLYREVWNSPLHF. In DNA form, the CDR3 reads TGTGCCAGCAGTTTATACAGGGAAGTATGGAATTCACCCCTCCACTTT.

V gene TRBV5-4 combines with J gene TRBJ2-1; 9 positions agree with TRBD1. V shed 0 bases and J 4 bases; nucleotides not matched to a gene: 5. The CDR3 is made up of 16 amino acids. Germline V gene sequence: CDR1 SGHNT, CDR2 YYREEE (reference sequence). The CDR3 sequence: CASSLDVTGGYNEQFF. CDR3 sequence (DNA): TGTGCCAGCAGCTTGGATGTGACAGGGGGATACAATGAGCAGTTCTTC.

V and J are TRBV6-6 and TRBJ2-1, with D tentatively TRBD2 (7 bases). Between the trimmed V and J ends, which lost 6 bases and 7 bases, there was a span of 22 bases. This CDR3 has 16 residues. Germline V CDR1 and CDR2: MNHNY, SVGAGI (reference sequence). CDR3 nucleotides: TGTGCCAGCAGGCCTATTCAAGCGGGGACAACAAATGAGCAGTTCTTC. This gives the protein CASRPIQAGTTNEQFF.

This rearrangement joins TRBV4-3 to TRBJ1-2; D is undetermined. The CDR3 runs to 13 residues. Per germline, CDR1 LGHNA and CDR2 YSLEER. Trimming shortened V by 0 bases and J by 4 bases, and 6 bases separated the two germline ends. The DNA for the CDR3 is TGCGCCAGCAGCCAAGAGCCAGGCTATGGCTACACCTTC. Its protein is CASSQEPGYGYTF.

V is TRBV5-8 and J is TRBJ1-2; D is unclear. V was trimmed by 4 bases and J by 5 bases, leaving 18 bases between them. Germline loops: CDR1 SGHTS, CDR2 YDEGEE. This CDR3 has 15 amino acids. The CDR3 nucleotides read TGTGCCAGCAGCCAAGTCACCATGAGTCTATATGGCTACACCTTC. Translated, it gives CASSQVTMSLYGYTF.

The chain combines TRBV2 with TRBJ1-6; D is undetermined. V lost 6 bases and J 8 bases, leaving 8 bases between the germline ends. The CDR3 length is 12 residues. The V gene's germline CDR1 is SNHLY and CDR2 FYNNEI. In DNA form, the CDR3 reads TGTGCCAGCAGACACTCAGATTCACCCCTCCACTTT. It codes for CASRHSDSPLHF. The variable domain in full, completed from reference TRBV2 and TRBJ1-6, reads EPEVTQTPSHQVTQMGQEVILRCVPISNHLYFYWYRQILGQKVEFLVSFYNNEISEKSEIFDDQFSVERPDGSNFTLKIRSTKLEDSAMYFCASRHSDSPLHFGNGTRLTVT.

J is TRBJ2-7 and V is TRBV6-5, with 7 bases identical to TRBD1. The CDR3 covers 14 residues. The germline V gene encodes CDR1 MNHEY and CDR2 SVGAGI. The V and J ends lost 10 bases and 0 bases, in that order; junction bases with no gene match: 9. CDR3 region: CATKTGWDSYEQYV. The CDR3 region has the DNA TGTGCCACCAAGACAGGGTGGGACTCCTACGAGCAGTACGTC.

The V call is TRBV5-6, the J call TRBJ1-5, with D perhaps TRBD1 (6 bases). V was clipped by 1 base and J by 9 bases, with 20 bases between them. The CDR3 contains 16 residues. Germline CDR1 reads SGHDT; CDR2 reads YYEEEE. Written as DNA, the CDR3 is TGTGCCAGCAGCTTGTGGGGAATAGGGGGGCGGGGGCCCCAGCATTTT. It yields the protein CASSLWGIGGRGPQHF.

V and J are TRBV15 and TRBJ2-2, with a possible D match to TRBD1 (9 bases). V was shortened by 5 bases and J by 5 bases, with 21 bases between the two germline ends. In germline, CDR1 is LNHNV, CDR2 YYDKDF (reference sequence). The CDR3 has 17 residues. Written as DNA, the CDR3 is TGTGCCACCAGCGGCCGGGGGGGGACAGGGATAACCGGGGAGCTGTTTTTT. Translating gives CATSGRGGTGITGELFF.

This chain joins TRBV10-3 and TRBJ1-5, with 9 bases identical to TRBD1. V lost 6 bases and J lost 7; bases outside the gene matches: 10. The CDR3 covers 15 residues. CDR1 is ENHRY and CDR2 is SYGVKD in the germline V gene. The CDR3 sequence: CAISATGGAGQPQHF. Written as DNA, the CDR3 is TGTGCCATCAGCGCAACAGGGGGCGCGGGGCAGCCCCAGCATTTT.

The rearrangement links TRBV7-9 to TRBJ2-1; the match to TRBD2 covers 10 bases. The length of the CDR3 is 16 residues. Trimming cost V 4 bases and J 6 bases; bases outside gene matches: 9. Germline V gives CDR1 SEHNR, CDR2 FQNEAQ (reference sequence). Written as DNA, the CDR3 is TGTGCCAGCAGCTCAAATAGCGGGAGGCTCGTCAATGAGCAGTTCTTC. It translates to CASSSNSGRLVNEQFF.

The count of this clone is one. The chain is built from TRBV13 and TRBJ2-5; D might be TRBD1 (5 bases). Germline V gives CDR1 PRHDT, CDR2 FYEKMQ (reference sequence). The V gene lost 5 bases and the J gene lost 1 base, with 11 bases spanning the gap. The CDR3 extends over 14 amino acids. This chain's CDR3 is CASSATGFQETQYF. CDR3 sequence (DNA): TGTGCCAGCAGCGCCACAGGTTTCCAAGAGACCCAGTACTTC.